This T cell receptor beta chain appears in the sequencing data of a study of shared clonotypes between healthy human individuals. Study in general: Each donor's CD4 naive and CD4 memory cells filled three plates apiece, CD8 naive two, and CD8 memory one.

Terminally differentiated effector memory CD45RA+ cells were left out of the naive CD8 fraction, which was CD45RO-negative and positively selected for CCR7. As for this clone: This specimen includes other DNA sequences encoding the same CDR3.

Measured with immunoSEQ multiplex PCR; TCRdb has only the in-frame clones, and not every one. The sample has some 2,000,000 clones; roughly 94% are singletons. Sequencing used naive CD8+ T cells sorted from blood. This clonotype was sampled from a young man in good health.

The CDR3 DNA follows: TGCGCCAGCAGCCTGGCAGGGGGCGAAGAGACCCAGTACTTC. It translates to CASSLAGGEETQYF. The chain recombines TRBV5-1 with TRBJ2-5; 8 bases are shared with TRBD1. The J segment lost 3 bases and the V segment lost 4 bases, leaving 5 bases of the junction unmatched. This CDR3 is 14 amino acids long. Germline V CDR1 and CDR2: SGHRS, YFSETQ.